Following are 16 T cell receptor beta chains from one sample sequenced in a study of shared clonotypes between healthy human individuals. Generated by immunoSEQ multiplex PCR, the TCRdb table keeps only in-frame clones and is missing some. Of 850,000 to 1,200,000 clones detected, 75% appear once; the ten largest clones hold over 1.3%. The specimen was memory CD4+ T cells sorted from blood. Stated subset: CD45RA-negative fraction. The receptor source for this set is a man between 18 and 29 years old in good health.

This chain connects TRBV29-1 to TRBJ2-4; 10 bases agree with TRBD2. Unmatched junction bases numbered 9, after V lost 4 bases and J lost 0 bases. CDR1 is SQVTM and CDR2 is ANQGSEA in the germline V gene. The CDR3 extends over 17 amino acids. The CDR3 loop is CSVGGAGGNIAKNIQYF. DNA of the CDR3: TGCAGCGTTGGCGGAGCGGGAGGGAATATAGCCAAAAACATTCAGTACTTC.

This clone was detected a few times. DNA for the CDR3: TGTGCCAGTAGCCGGACAGGGTCCGGCTCCTACGAGCAGTACTTC. Protein sequence: CASSRTGSGSYEQYF. The chain combines TRBV19 with TRBJ2-7; 8 bases are shared with TRBD1. Germline CDR1 and CDR2: LNHDA and SQIVND (reference sequence). V gave up 6 bases and J gave up 0 bases; unmatched junction bases: 7. The CDR3 is 15 amino acids.

The J gene is TRBJ1-5, the V gene TRBV6-1; no clear D. Germline V gene data show CDR1 as MNHNS and CDR2 as SASEGT. This CDR3 region has 14 residues. V lost 6 bases to trimming and J lost 0 bases, with 9 bases between them. The CDR3 loop reads CASRGEYSNQPQHF. The CDR3 nucleotides are TGTGCCAGCAGGGGAGAGTATAGCAATCAGCCCCAGCATTTT.

The chain carries TRBV5-1 and TRBJ2-3; 10 bases match TRBD2. The CDR3 loop spans 18 amino acids. The V gene's germline CDR1 is SGHRS and CDR2 YFSETQ. The V and J ends lost 4 bases and 0 bases, in that order; junction bases with no gene match: 11. The CDR3, as DNA: TGCGCCAGCAGCCCTAGCGGGAGACAGGGCTCTAGCACAGATACGCAGTATTTT. Amino acids: CASSPSGRQGSSTDTQYF. The whole variable domain, remainder taken from reference TRBV5-1 and TRBJ2-3, is KAGVTQTPRYLIKTRGQQVTLSCSPISGHRSVSWYQQTPGQGLQFLFEYFSETQRNKGNFPGRFSGRQFSNSRSEMNVSTLELGDSALYLCASSPSGRQGSSTDTQYFGPGTRLTVL.

This chain joins TRBV5-6 and TRBJ1-6, with 8 bases aligning to TRBD1. With 3 bases clipped from V and 11 bases from J, the junction kept 4 bases outside the gene matches. The CDR3 has 13 amino acids. CDR1 is SGHDT and CDR2 is YYEEEE in the germline V gene. In DNA form, the CDR3 reads TGTGCCAGCAGCTCCGGGACAGGAACACCCCTCCACTTT. Translation: CASSSGTGTPLHF.

V usage is TRBV9 and J usage is TRBJ2-5; 10 bases match TRBD1. Trimming cost V 4 bases and J 0 bases; bases outside gene matches: 3. From germline, CDR1 is SGDLS and CDR2 YYNGEE. This CDR3 has 15 amino acids. CDR3 protein: CASSLGQGHQETQYF. The CDR3 bases are TGTGCCAGCAGCTTGGGACAGGGGCACCAAGAGACCCAGTACTTC.

V and J are TRBV28 and TRBJ2-5, with D perhaps matching TRBD2 (6 bases). From germline, CDR1 is MDHEN and CDR2 SYDVKM. The CDR3 loop spans 13 amino acids. Trimming cost V 6 bases and J 5 bases, with 13 bases left between them. CDR3 residues: CASRQTSMETQYF. The CDR3 nucleotides are TGTGCCAGCAGGCAGACTAGTATGGAGACCCAGTACTTC.

The chain employs TRBV7-2 and TRBJ1-1; no clear D. Trimming shortened V by 0 bases and J by 0 bases, and 14 bases separated the two germline ends. From germline, CDR1 is SGHTA and CDR2 FQGNSA. The CDR3 is made up of 17 amino acids. The CDR3 reads CASSLASRKPMNTEAFF. The DNA of the CDR3 is TGTGCCAGCAGCTTAGCGTCTAGAAAACCAATGAACACTGAAGCTTTCTTT.

J is TRBJ2-5 and V is TRBV19, with D possibly TRBD1 on 6 matching bases. Germline CDR1 LNHDA, CDR2 SQIVND (reference sequence). This CDR3 spans 14 amino acids. The germline V and J ends were trimmed by 3 bases and 5 bases, with 13 bases remaining between them. In nucleotides, the CDR3 is TGTGCCAGTAGTATGGGGACATTAGGTGAGACCCAGTACTTC. Amino acids: CASSMGTLGETQYF. The whole variable domain, remainder taken from reference TRBV19 and TRBJ2-5, is DGGITQSPKYLFRKEGQNVTLSCEQNLNHDAMYWYRQDPGQGLRLIYYSQIVNDFQKGDIAEGYSVSREKKESFPLTVTSAQKNPTAFYLCASSMGTLGETQYFGPGTRLLVL.

The chain combines TRBV6-6 with TRBJ2-7, with D possibly TRBD1 on 6 matching bases. The CDR3 sequence is 13 residues long. V gave up 2 bases and J gave up 2 bases, with 7 bases separating them. The germline V gene has CDR1 MNHNY and CDR2 SVGAGI (reference sequence). This chain's CDR3 is CASSYGDTYEQYF. CDR3 sequence (DNA): TGTGCCAGCAGTTACGGGGACACCTACGAGCAGTACTTC.

This chain links TRBV7-2 with TRBJ2-3, with D perhaps matching TRBD2 (5 bases). Trimming removed 5 bases from V and 2 bases from J, with 14 bases in between. This CDR3 is 15 amino acids long. CDR1 is SGHTA, CDR2 FQGNSA, per germline. The CDR3 nucleotides read TGTGCCAGCAGCGCCCGGACTGGTTCCACAGATACGCAGTATTTT. Encoded protein: CASSARTGSTDTQYF.

The V gene is TRBV6-5, the J gene TRBJ1-1; the D is unclear. Per germline, CDR1 MNHEY and CDR2 SVGAGI. The CDR3 spans 12 residues. V was shortened by 5 bases and J by 6 bases, with 10 bases between the two germline ends. The CDR3 here is CASSKGGPEAFF. CDR3 bases: TGTGCCAGCAGTAAGGGCGGGCCTGAAGCTTTCTTT.

The chain is built from TRBV19 and TRBJ1-6; D is uncertain. The CDR3 covers 14 residues. CDR1 and CDR2 from the germline V gene are LNHDA and SQIVND (reference sequence). With 3 bases removed from V and 3 bases from J, the gap between germline ends came to 6 bases. The CDR3 protein is CASSMQLYNSPLHF. CDR3 in DNA: TGTGCCAGTAGTATGCAACTCTATAATTCACCCCTCCACTTT.

There are a few counts of this clone. This CDR3 is also generated by other DNA sequences in the sample. CDR3 in amino acids: CAWSVSAKQPQHF. The CDR3, as DNA: TGTGCCTGGAGTGTAAGCGCAAAACAGCCCCAGCATTTT. The V call is TRBV30, the J call TRBJ1-5, with D unclear. In germline, CDR1 is GTSNPN, CDR2 SVGIG (reference sequence). The CDR3 contains 13 residues. Trimming shortened V by 0 bases and J by 7 bases, and 10 bases separated the two germline ends.

In this sample, this clone turned up a few times. V and J are TRBV18 and TRBJ2-6; 9 positions agree with TRBD2. With V trimmed by 3 bases and J by 0 bases, 6 bases remained unmatched. Germline V gene data show CDR1 as KGHSH and CDR2 as LQKENI. The CDR3 contains 18 residues. Written as DNA, the CDR3 is TGTGCCAGCTCACCTCAGGCGGGGGGGAACTCTGGGGCCAACGTCCTGACTTTC. It translates to CASSPQAGGNSGANVLTF.

The sample holds a few counts of this clone. The rearrangement joins TRBV5-1 to TRBJ1-1; a possible D gene is TRBD1 (6 bases). Germline V gives CDR1 SGHRS, CDR2 YFSETQ. The length of the CDR3 is 13 residues. V lost 4 bases, J lost 4 bases, and 11 bases lay in between. Written as DNA, the CDR3 is TGCGCCAGCAGCAGCCTACAGGGCACTGAAGCTTTCTTT. It codes for CASSSLQGTEAFF.